These T cell receptor beta chains were read from a single sample in a study of cytomegalovirus exposure and HLA in healthy donors. Generated by immunoSEQ multiplex PCR, the TCRdb table keeps only in-frame clones and is missing some. In the table there are roughly 190,000 clones, about 70% of which are singletons. Sample: PBMCs. These receptors came from a woman in her 30s in good health and CMV-seronegative. Both conserved end residues are part of each CDR3. The D gene is left open where the match is weak. The size entry is marked missing in some rows and otherwise reads once, few, many or a size class.

v_call d_call clone_size cdr3_aa
TRBV2 TRBD1 . CASRVRDRANEKLFF
TRBV18 . . CASSPSFEVNTEAFF
TRBV6-1 . . CASSEQQQTSYEQYF
TRBV19 TRBD1 . CASRGQTNTGAFF
TRBV27 TRBD1 . CASSWTGGLTGELFF
TRBV7-2 . . CASSPEGVSGNTIYF
TRBV18 TRBD2 . CASSPVGLAGYNEQFF
TRBV5-1 TRBD1 . CASSLGQGEETQYF
TRBV27 . . CASKRTLPPYEQYF
TRBV2 TRBD1 . CASGEGARGTEAFF
TRBV6-1 . once CASSENSLIQETQYF
TRBV6-1 TRBD1 . CASSETGLMVGELFF
TRBV2 . . CASSDAFGGPNTGELFF
TRBV2 . . CASSELVGPNIQYF